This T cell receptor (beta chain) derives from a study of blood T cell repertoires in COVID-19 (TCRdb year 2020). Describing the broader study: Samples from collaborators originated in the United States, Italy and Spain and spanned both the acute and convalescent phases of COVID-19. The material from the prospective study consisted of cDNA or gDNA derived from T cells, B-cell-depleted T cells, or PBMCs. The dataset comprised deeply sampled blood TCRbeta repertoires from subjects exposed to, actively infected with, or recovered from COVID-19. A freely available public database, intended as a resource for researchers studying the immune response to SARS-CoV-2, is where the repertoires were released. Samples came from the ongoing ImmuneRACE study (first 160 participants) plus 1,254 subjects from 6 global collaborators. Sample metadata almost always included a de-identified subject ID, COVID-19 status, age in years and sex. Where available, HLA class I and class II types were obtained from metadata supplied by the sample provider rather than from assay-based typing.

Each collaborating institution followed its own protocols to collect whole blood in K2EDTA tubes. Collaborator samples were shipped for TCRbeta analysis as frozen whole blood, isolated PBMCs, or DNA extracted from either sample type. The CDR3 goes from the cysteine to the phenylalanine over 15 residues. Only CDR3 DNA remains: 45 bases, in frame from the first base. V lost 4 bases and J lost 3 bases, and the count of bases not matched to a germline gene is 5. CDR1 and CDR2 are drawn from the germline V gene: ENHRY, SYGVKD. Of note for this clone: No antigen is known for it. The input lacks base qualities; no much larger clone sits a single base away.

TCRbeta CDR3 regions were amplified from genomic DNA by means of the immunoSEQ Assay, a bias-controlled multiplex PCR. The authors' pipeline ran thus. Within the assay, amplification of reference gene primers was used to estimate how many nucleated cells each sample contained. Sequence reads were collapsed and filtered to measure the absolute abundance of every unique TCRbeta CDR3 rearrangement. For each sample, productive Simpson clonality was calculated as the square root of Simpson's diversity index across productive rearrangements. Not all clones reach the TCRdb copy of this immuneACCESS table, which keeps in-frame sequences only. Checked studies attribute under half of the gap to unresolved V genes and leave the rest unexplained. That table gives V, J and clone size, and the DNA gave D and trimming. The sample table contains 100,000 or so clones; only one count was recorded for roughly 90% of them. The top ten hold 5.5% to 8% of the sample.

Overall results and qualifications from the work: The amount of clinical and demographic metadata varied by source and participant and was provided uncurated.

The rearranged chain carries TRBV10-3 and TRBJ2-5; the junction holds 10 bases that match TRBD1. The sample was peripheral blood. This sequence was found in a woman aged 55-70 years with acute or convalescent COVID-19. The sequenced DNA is TGTGCCATCAGTGCTACCGGGACAGGGGAAGAGACCCAGTACTTC. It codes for CAISATGTGEETQYF.